A single sample is the source of the 17 T cell receptor beta chains below, sequenced in a study of Ad26.COV2.S vaccination and SARS-CoV-2 variants. Documented treatment: 15 to 20 received Ad26.COV2.S at low or high dose, single or two shots; five or six received placebo; per-sample allocation not given. Repertoires come from day 63 after the first vaccine or placebo injection. Using immunoSEQ multiplex PCR, the repertoire was profiled, and TCRdb retains in-frame clones only, with some absent. Of about 680,000 clones in the sample, 80% to 90% were seen once. Sample: peripheral blood, taken in a trial of Ad26.COV2.S vaccine versus placebo. All receptors derive from a person between 18 and 60 years old who received the Ad26.COV2.S COVID-19 vaccine or a placebo.

The chain couples TRBV3-1 (or the pseudogene TRBV3-2) to TRBJ1-1; D gene unclear. The germline CDR1 and CDR2 sequences are LGHDT and YNNKEL (reference sequence). V was pared by 5 bases and J by 10 bases, with 17 bases between. The CDR3 spans 13 residues. The CDR3 DNA is TGTGCCAGCAGCACGGGCGGAGCCCCTAGAGCTTTCTTT. Amino acid sequence: CASSTGGAPRAFF.

CDR3 protein: CASRWTQGLNSPLHF. DNA for the CDR3: TGTGCCAGCAGATGGACACAGGGCCTTAATTCACCCCTCCACTTT. The chain carries TRBV6-6 and TRBJ1-6; possible D gene TRBD1, 6 bases. This CDR3 comprises 15 residues. The germline V gene encodes CDR1 MNHNY and CDR2 SVGAGI (reference sequence). The ends were cut back, 6 bases at V and 6 bases at J, with 15 bases in the middle.

The chain has TRBV29-1 and TRBJ2-2; D is ambiguous. V was shortened by 3 bases and J by 4 bases, with 3 bases between the two germline ends. This CDR3 spans 11 amino acids. Germline CDR1 reads SQVTM; CDR2 reads ANQGSEA. CDR3 protein: CSVEITGELFF. Here the CDR3 DNA reads TGCAGCGTTGAGATCACCGGGGAGCTGTTTTTT.

The rearrangement joins TRBV19 to TRBJ2-3; 8 positions agree with TRBD2. J was trimmed by 2 bases and V by 5 bases; bases with no gene match: 3. Germline lookup yields CDR1 LNHDA and CDR2 SQIVND (reference sequence). This CDR3 spans 14 amino acids. As DNA, the CDR3 is TGTGCCAGTAGTTCGGGAGGGCCCACAGATACGCAGTATTTT. Its protein product is CASSSGGPTDTQYF.

To note about this clone: Other DNA sequences of this sample code for an identical CDR3. This chain joins TRBV6-5 and TRBJ2-3, with a tentative D call TRBD2 (6 bases). The CDR3 has 14 amino acids. V shed 5 bases and J shed 5 bases, with 14 bases lying between them. In germline, CDR1 is MNHEY, CDR2 SVGAGI. Here the CDR3 reads CASSPDGGGDTQYF. For the CDR3, the DNA is TGTGCCAGCAGTCCGGACGGGGGAGGAGATACGCAGTATTTT.

The rearrangement links TRBV5-1 to TRBJ2-2; 9 positions agree with TRBD2. Germline V gives CDR1 SGHRS, CDR2 YFSETQ. Losses at the gene ends were 4 bases for V and 5 bases for J; bases not matched to a gene: 9. CDR3 size: 16 residues. Here the CDR3 reads CASSLLLAGMTGELFF. Here the CDR3 DNA reads TGCGCCAGCAGCCTCCTCCTAGCGGGAATGACCGGGGAGCTGTTTTTT.

V is TRBV18 and J is TRBJ1-5; 7 bases agree with TRBD1. This CDR3 is built from 13 residues. Unmatched junction bases numbered 6, after V lost 5 bases and J lost 8 bases. Germline V gene sequence: CDR1 KGHSH, CDR2 LQKENI. The CDR3 coding sequence is TGTGCCAGCTCAGCGGACAGGCGGGAGCCCCAGCATTTT. This encodes CASSADRREPQHF.

This chain joins TRBV20-1 and TRBJ1-5; 10 nucleotides match TRBD1. Germline loops: CDR1 DFQATT, CDR2 SNEGSKA (reference sequence). The V and J ends lost 3 bases and 0 bases, in that order; junction bases with no gene match: 8. The CDR3 totals 17 residues. CDR3 region: CSASPGTGVNSNQPQHF. Written as DNA, the CDR3 is TGCAGTGCTAGTCCCGGGACAGGGGTCAATAGCAATCAGCCCCAGCATTTT.

The V gene is TRBV10-3, the J gene TRBJ1-2, with unresolved D. The CDR3 consists of 13 residues. Germline lookup yields CDR1 ENHRY and CDR2 SYGVKD. Between the trimmed V and J ends, which lost 3 bases and 2 bases, there was a span of 7 bases. CDR3: CAISEKGNYGYTF. For the CDR3, the DNA is TGTGCCATCAGTGAAAAAGGAAACTATGGCTACACCTTC.

The chain combines TRBV2 with TRBJ1-5; D is undetermined. The CDR3 is 15 amino acids. Between the trimmed V and J ends, which lost 2 bases and 2 bases, there was a span of 10 bases. Looked up from germline, CDR1 is SNHLY and CDR2 is FYNNEI. This chain's CDR3 is CASSEQEVGNQPQHF. The CDR3 coding sequence is TGTGCCAGCAGTGAACAGGAGGTGGGCAATCAGCCCCAGCATTTT.

The chain links TRBV21-1 to TRBJ2-3; no DNA check was done on the table's D call, TRBD1. TRBV21-1 is marked as a pseudogene. The CDR3 length is 17 residues. The CDR3 spells CASSKAPGQGWADTQYF. The CDR3 DNA reads as TGTGCCAGCAGCAAAGCCCCAGGACAGGGGTGGGCAGATACGCAGTATTTT.

In regard to this clone: Other nucleotide sequences from this sample produce the same CDR3. The chain has TRBV15 and TRBJ1-2; possibly TRBD1 for D (5 bases). Trimming cost V 0 bases and J 4 bases, with 9 bases left between them. The germline gives CDR1 LNHNV, CDR2 YYDKDF (reference sequence). The CDR3 totals 14 residues. The CDR3 loop is CATSRDPGGYGYTF. DNA of the CDR3: TGTGCCACCAGCAGAGATCCCGGGGGCTATGGCTACACCTTC.

The rearrangement links TRBV7-3 to TRBJ2-1, with D unclear. V lost 5 bases to trimming and J lost 6 bases, with 23 bases between them. Germline CDR1 reads SGHTA; CDR2 reads FQGTGA. The CDR3 covers 17 residues. The CDR3 DNA sequence: TGTGCCAGCAGCCCCACGGAAGGGCCGTACGGGCTCAATGAGCAGTTCTTC. This sequence encodes CASSPTEGPYGLNEQFF. The variable domain in full, with the rest retrieved from reference TRBV7-3 and TRBJ2-1, is GAGVSQTPSNKVTEKGKYVELRCDPISGHTALYWYRQSLGQGPEFLIYFQGTGAADDSGLPNDRFFAVRPEGSVSTLKIQRTERGDSAVYLCASSPTEGPYGLNEQFFGPGTRLTVL.

This chain links TRBV10-2 with TRBJ2-5; TRBD1 matches 7 bases. CDR1 WSHSY and CDR2 SAAADI come from the germline V gene. V was clipped by 3 bases and J by 4 bases; unmatched bases: 8. The CDR3 sequence is 15 residues long. The CDR3 region is CASSDAQGSSETQYF. For the CDR3, the DNA is TGCGCCAGCAGTGATGCACAGGGGAGTTCAGAGACCCAGTACTTC.

The J gene is TRBJ2-3, the V gene TRBV5-1, with 8 bases aligning to TRBD1. The CDR3 has 14 amino acids. Germline V lookup: CDR1 SGHRS, CDR2 YFSETQ. V was clipped by 3 bases and J by 1 base; unmatched bases: 1. The CDR3 region is CASSSDRGTDTQYF. As DNA, the CDR3 is TGCGCCAGCAGCTCGGACAGGGGCACAGATACGCAGTATTTT. The whole variable domain, remainder taken from reference TRBV5-1 and TRBJ2-3, is KAGVTQTPRYLIKTRGQQVTLSCSPISGHRSVSWYQQTPGQGLQFLFEYFSETQRNKGNFPGRFSGRQFSNSRSEMNVSTLELGDSALYLCASSSDRGTDTQYFGPGTRLTVL.

The chain uses TRBV5-1 and TRBJ2-7; D perhaps matches TRBD1 (5 bases). The CDR3 runs to 11 residues. Germline assignment: CDR1 SGHRS and CDR2 YFSETQ. Trimming removed 4 bases from V and 5 bases from J, with 7 bases in between. CDR3 nucleotides: TGCGCCAGCAGCCGGACAAACGAGCAGTACTTC. Translation gives CASSRTNEQYF.

The chain couples TRBV4-1 to TRBJ2-6, with D maybe TRBD1 (6 bases). The germline gives CDR1 MGHRA, CDR2 YSYEKL. The CDR3 length is 16 residues. V lost 2 bases, J lost 1 base, and 9 bases lay in between. For the CDR3, the DNA is TGCGCCAGCAGCCAAACCGGACAGTCTGGGGCCAACGTCCTGACTTTC. Translated, it gives CASSQTGQSGANVLTF.